The entry that follows covers one T cell receptor (beta chain) sequence. This specimen comes from a study of blood T cell repertoires in COVID-19. Study in general: Whether acute or convalescent, the COVID-19 samples came from the United States, Italy and Spain. Sample material is recorded as cDNA or gDNA derived from T cells, B-cell-depleted T cells, or PBMCs.

Deletions cut 7 bases from V and 4 bases from J, with 16 bases between. CDR1 is MGHRA, CDR2 YSYEKL, per germline. CDR3 size: 15 residues. Data came from immunoSEQ multiplex PCR; TCRdb stores just in-frame clones and leaves some out. The sample lists more than 110,000 clones, approximately 90% occurring once. This TCR came from a man in his fifties or sixties with active or convalescent COVID-19. Sequencing was carried out using peripheral blood. J is TRBJ1-4 and V is TRBV4-1; D gene uncertain. The DNA of the CDR3 is TGCGCCAGCAAAGAGGGCCGAGTCTTTAATGAAAAACTGTTTTTT. Translating gives CASKEGRVFNEKLFF.